In this sample, the clone carrying this T cell receptor (beta chain) turned up once. The data are from a study of blood T cell repertoires in COVID-19. In the study overall: Sites across the United States, Italy and Spain contributed samples from acute and convalescent COVID-19.

Per the original methods: Nucleated cell number was recorded as an estimate derived from reference gene primer amplification. Assay used: immunoSEQ multiplex PCR; TCRdb lists only in-frame clones, some missing. V and J calls and clone size are given by that table; D and trimming were obtained from the DNA. The sample comprises under 350,000 clones, around 86% of which are singletons, and around 4.2% rests with the top ten. This CDR3 has 12 residues. Per the germline V gene, CDR1 is MNHEY and CDR2 is SVGAGI. V lost 6 bases and J 9 bases, leaving 13 bases between the germline ends. Clinical history reported by participants formed the basis on which cohorts were assigned.

The receptor was derived from a woman aged 40 to 50 with acute COVID-19. Sequenced: PBMCs or T cells enriched from blood (not recorded which). This chain connects TRBV6-5 to TRBJ2-3; a weak D match, TRBD2 (6 bases). The CDR3 coding sequence is TGTGCCAGCAGCGAGGCGGGGATCACGCAGTATTTT. Translating gives CASSEAGITQYF.